This T cell receptor beta chain was found in a study of T cell responses to AZD1222 COVID-19 vaccine. V was pared by 0 bases and J by 2 bases, with 2 bases between. The CDR3 length is 12 residues. Germline-derived CDR1 and CDR2 are LGHDT and YNNKEL (reference sequence). Here immunoSEQ multiplex PCR was the method, and the copy in TCRdb shows in-frame clones only, minus some. The profile shows about 140,000 clones, around 94% of them singletons. With respect to this clone: As yet, its antigen is unknown.

Overall study findings and caveats: Donors skewed white British and female; clonal diversity was possibly underestimated.

The receptor's source is an adult who had recovered from COVID-19. Material: peripheral blood, obtained after recovery from COVID-19. The chain combines TRBV3-1 (or the pseudogene TRBV3-2) with TRBJ2-7, with D unclear. The CDR3 nucleotides read TGTGCCAGCAGCCAAGATACCTACGAGCAGTACTTC. Encoded protein: CASSQDTYEQYF.